This T cell receptor beta chain came from a study of cytomegalovirus exposure and HLA in healthy donors. With 1 base removed from V and 4 bases from J, the gap between germline ends came to 10 bases. Looked up from germline, CDR1 is SEHNR and CDR2 is FQNEAQ (reference sequence). The CDR3 sequence is 14 residues long. The donors belonged to the roughly 110-subject validation cohort, separate from the roughly 600-subject first cohort. Points from the study as a whole: Some public TCRs appeared in many individuals, while most sequences were rare. That first-cohort TCR clusters tended to co-occur in the 120 or so validation repertoires was found in a later analysis.

Some clones are missing from TCRdb's copy, which holds only in-frame ones; the method was immunoSEQ multiplex PCR. Of roughly 150,000 clones listed, approximately 89% are singletons. This clone appeared a few times. Its cognate antigen is unknown. The TCR comes from a man in his late teens or twenties in good health and CMV-seronegative. The sample was PBMCs. This rearrangement joins TRBV7-9 to TRBJ2-5; tentatively, D is TRBD2 (5 bases). DNA of the CDR3: TGTGCCAGCAGCTTAGACCAGCGGTTAGAGACCCAGTACTTC. Translating it yields CASSLDQRLETQYF.